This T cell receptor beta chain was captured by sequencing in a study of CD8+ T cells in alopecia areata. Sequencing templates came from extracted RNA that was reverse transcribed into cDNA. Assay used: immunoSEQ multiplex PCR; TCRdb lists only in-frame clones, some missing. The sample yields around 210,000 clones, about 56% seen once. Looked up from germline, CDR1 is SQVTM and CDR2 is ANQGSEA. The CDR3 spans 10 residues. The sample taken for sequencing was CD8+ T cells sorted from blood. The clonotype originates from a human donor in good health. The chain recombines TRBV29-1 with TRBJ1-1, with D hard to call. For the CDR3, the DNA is TGCATTACTTCGGAGACTGAAGCTTTCTTT. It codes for CITSETEAFF.